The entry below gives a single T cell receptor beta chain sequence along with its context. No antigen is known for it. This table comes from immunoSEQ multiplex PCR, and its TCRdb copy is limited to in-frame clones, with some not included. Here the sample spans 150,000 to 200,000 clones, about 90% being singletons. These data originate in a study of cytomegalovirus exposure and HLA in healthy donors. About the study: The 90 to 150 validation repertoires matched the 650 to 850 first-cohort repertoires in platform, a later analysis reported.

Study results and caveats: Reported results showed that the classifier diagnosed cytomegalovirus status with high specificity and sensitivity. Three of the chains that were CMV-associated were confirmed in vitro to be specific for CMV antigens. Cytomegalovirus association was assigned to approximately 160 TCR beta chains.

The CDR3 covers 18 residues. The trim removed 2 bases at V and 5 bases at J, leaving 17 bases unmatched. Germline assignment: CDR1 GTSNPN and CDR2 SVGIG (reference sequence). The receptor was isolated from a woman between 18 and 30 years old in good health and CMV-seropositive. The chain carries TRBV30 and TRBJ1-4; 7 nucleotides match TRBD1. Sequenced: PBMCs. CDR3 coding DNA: TGTGCCTGGAGTCCCCGACTGCCCCTGGGACAGTTAAATGAAAAACTGTTTTTT. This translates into CAWSPRLPLGQLNEKLFF.